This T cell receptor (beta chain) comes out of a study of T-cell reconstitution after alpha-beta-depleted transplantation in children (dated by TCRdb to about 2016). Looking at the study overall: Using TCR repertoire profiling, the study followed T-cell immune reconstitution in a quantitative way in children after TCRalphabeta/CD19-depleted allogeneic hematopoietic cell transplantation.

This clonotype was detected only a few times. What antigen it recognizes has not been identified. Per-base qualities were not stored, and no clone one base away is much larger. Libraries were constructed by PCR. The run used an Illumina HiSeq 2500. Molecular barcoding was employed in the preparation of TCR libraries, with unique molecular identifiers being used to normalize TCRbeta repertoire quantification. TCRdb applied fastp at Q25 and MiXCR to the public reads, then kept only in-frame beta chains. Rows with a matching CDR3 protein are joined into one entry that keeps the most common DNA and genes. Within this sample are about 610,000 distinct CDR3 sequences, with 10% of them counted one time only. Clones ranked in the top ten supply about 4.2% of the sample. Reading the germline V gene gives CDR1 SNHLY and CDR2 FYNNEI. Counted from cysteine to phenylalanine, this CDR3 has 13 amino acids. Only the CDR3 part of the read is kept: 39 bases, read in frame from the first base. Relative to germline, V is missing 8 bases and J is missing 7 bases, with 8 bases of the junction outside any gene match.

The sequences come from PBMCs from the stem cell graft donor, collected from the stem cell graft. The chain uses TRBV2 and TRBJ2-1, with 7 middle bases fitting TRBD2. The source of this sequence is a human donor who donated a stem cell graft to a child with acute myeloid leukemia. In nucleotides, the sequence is TGTGCCAGCTCGGCGGGAGAAAAGAATGAGCAGTTCTTC. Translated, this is CASSAGEKNEQFF.